The rows below give T cell receptor beta chains drawn from one sample of a study of T cell changes during pregnancy in multiple sclerosis. Repertoires were generated with immunoSEQ multiplex PCR, while TCRdb's copy carries only in-frame clones and drops some. This sample has around 80,000 clones, with nearly 95% found just once. The sample was peripheral blood, taken in the second trimester of pregnancy. The source of these receptors is a female donor with multiple sclerosis, enrolled in a pregnancy study. CDR3s include the opening cysteine and the closing phenylalanine or tryptophan. A D gene is named only where the DNA matches it firmly. Clone sizes are given selectively: once, few, many, or a class where the clone is expanded.

>15|TRBJ2-7|TRBV6-5|.|TRBD2
TGTGCCAGCAGTGGGACTAGCGCCGGGGGATTCGAGCAGTACTTC
CASSGTSAGGFEQYF
>14|TRBJ1-1|TRBV6-5|few|.
TGTGCCAGCAGTTCCCTGACAGTAGACGCTGAAGCTTTCTTT
CASSSLTVDAEAFF
>18|TRBJ2-3|TRBV5-1|.|TRBD2
TGCGCCAGCAGCAGACTAGGACTAGCGGGAGCGGGCACAGATACGCAGTATTTT
CASSRLGLAGAGTDTQYF
>13|TRBJ2-7|TRBV6-1|.|.
TGTGCCAGCAACCTAGGCGACTCCTACGAGCAGTACTTC
CASNLGDSYEQYF
>13|TRBJ1-2|TRBV28|few|TRBD1
TGTGCCAGTATAACCGGGACAGACCATGGCTACACCTTC
CASITGTDHGYTF
>15|TRBJ2-7|TRBV5-1|.|TRBD2
TGCGCCAGCAGTCCAACCGGGACTAGTGCCTACGAGCAGTACTTC
CASSPTGTSAYEQYF
>15|TRBJ2-2|TRBV7-8|.|TRBD2
TGTGCCAGCATCCTCTTTAGCGGGAGGGGAGGGAAGCTGTTTTTT
CASILFSGRGGKLFF
>14|TRBJ2-3|TRBV7-9|.|.
TGTGCCAGCAGTTTTCTGGGGACTGCAGATACGCAGTATTTT
CASSFLGTADTQYF
>14|TRBJ1-2|TRBV27|.|TRBD1
TGTGCCAGCAGTTCCTTGGACAGGGTTCATAGCTACACCTTC
CASSSLDRVHSYTF
>15|TRBJ2-1|TRBV29-1|.|TRBD2
TGCAGCGTTGGGGGGACTAGCGGGAGTCTAAATGAGCAGTTCTTC
CSVGGTSGSLNEQFF
>14|TRBJ1-3|TRBV29-1|.|.
TGCAGCGCCAGAACTGGAGTCTCTGGAAACACCATATATTTT
CSARTGVSGNTIYF
>18|TRBJ2-7|TRBV4-2|.|TRBD2
TGTGCCAGCAGCCAAGAGGTCCAAGCTAGCGGCATGACCTACGAGCAGTACTTC
CASSQEVQASGMTYEQYF
>13|TRBJ2-7|TRBV5-1|once|.
TGCGCCAGCAGCATGGACCCTGCCAGGGAGCAGTACTTC
CASSMDPAREQYF
>14|TRBJ2-2|TRBV21-1|.|.
TGTGCCAGCTTTGAGCGGGAGGTGGACGGGGAGCTGTTTTTT
CASFEREVDGELFF
>15|TRBJ2-2|TRBV15|.|TRBD1
TGTGCCACCAGCAGGACGCCCAGGGGGTCCGGGGAGCTGTTTTTT
CATSRTPRGSGELFF
>12|TRBJ1-1|TRBV7-9|once|.
TGTGCCAGCAGCTTAGGATCCCAGGAAGCTTTCTTT
CASSLGSQEAFF
>14|TRBJ1-3|TRBV7-2|.|.
TGTGCCAGCAGCTCCCTCTTCTCGGGAAACACCATATATTTT
CASSSLFSGNTIYF
>16|TRBJ2-3|TRBV5-5|.|TRBD2
TGTGCCAGCCAATCCCGGGAGGGCAGGAGCACAGATACGCAGTATTTT
CASQSREGRSTDTQYF
>15|TRBJ2-7|TRBV6-1|.|TRBD2
TGTGCCAGCAGGGACATGGGACTAGACGGCTACGAGCAGTACTTC
CASRDMGLDGYEQYF
>18|TRBJ1-2|TRBV19|once|TRBD1
TGTGCCAGTAGTATCGGTGACAGGGGGCTCTCGTTTAACTATGGCTACACCTTC
CASSIGDRGLSFNYGYTF
>11|TRBJ1-3|TRBV9|few|.
TGTGCCAGTCAGTCTGGAAACACCATATATTTT
CASQSGNTIYF
>14|TRBJ2-1|TRBV28|.|.
TGTGCCAGCAATCGGAGGGGCTCCTACAATGAGCAGTTCTTC
CASNRRGSYNEQFF
>17|TRBJ2-7|TRBV12-2|.|.
TGTGCAAGTCGCTTAGCGCTGAGACTAGCGGGAGTCTACGAGCAGTACTTC
CASRLALRLAGVYEQYF
>14|TRBJ1-1|TRBV6-6|.|TRBD1
TGTGCCAGCAGTTCAGGACAGGCTGATACTGAAGCTTTCTTT
CASSSGQADTEAFF
>15|TRBJ1-5|TRBV6-6|.|TRBD1
TGTGCCAGCGGTACCGGGACAGGGGTGGATCAGCCCCAGCATTTT
CASGTGTGVDQPQHF
>11|TRBJ2-7|TRBV30|.|.
TGTGCCTGGAGTGTATTAGACGAGCAGTACTTC
CAWSVLDEQYF
>16|TRBJ2-5|TRBV6-6|.|TRBD2
TGTGCCAGCACTCTCGGGACTAGCGGGGGAGGGGAGACCCAGTACTTC
CASTLGTSGGGETQYF
>13|TRBJ2-6|TRBV27|.|.
TGTGCCAGCAGTTTCAGGGAGGCCAACGTCCTGACTTTC
CASSFREANVLTF
>19|TRBJ2-1|TRBV5-5|.|TRBD2
TGTGCCAGCAGCTTGGTGTCCTTCCCGGGGCGGGAGTTACCGAATGAGCAGTTCTTC
CASSLVSFPGRELPNEQFF
>15|TRBJ2-7|TRBV12-2|.|.
TGTGCAAGTCGCTGCCCGAACAGGGTGGTCCACGAGCAGTACTTC
CASRCPNRVVHEQYF
>13|TRBJ1-2|TRBV18|.|.
TGTGCCAGCTCACTAAAAGTGAGCTCTGGCTACACCTTC
CASSLKVSSGYTF
>15|TRBJ2-7|TRBV10-3|.|TRBD2
TGTGCCATCAGTGACGCAGGGGCGGGAGGAGGCGAGCAGTACTTC
CAISDAGAGGGEQYF
>13|TRBJ2-2|TRBV9|.|.
TGTGCCAGCAGCACACAGAACACCGGGGAGCTGTTTTTT
CASSTQNTGELFF
>13|TRBJ1-5|TRBV29-1|.|.
TGCAGCGTTGAGGTTGGGGCTAATCAGCCCCAGCATTTT
CSVEVGANQPQHF
>14|TRBJ1-2|TRBV18|.|.
TGTGCCAGCTCACCCCTCTCCGGAGGCTATGGCTACACCTTC
CASSPLSGGYGYTF
>17|TRBJ2-1|TRBV21-1|once|.
TGTGCGACTAGCGGGGCGCCCGACGGGGGCTCCTACAATGAGCAGTTCTTC
CATSGAPDGGSYNEQFF
>14|TRBJ2-4|TRBV28|.|.
TGTGCCAGCAGTTTACACGGGGCCAAAAACATTCAGTACTTC
CASSLHGAKNIQYF
>14|TRBJ2-7|TRBV7-3|once|.
TGTGCCAGCAGCCTGACAGGAGATCGCTACGAGCAGTACTTC
CASSLTGDRYEQYF
>15|TRBJ2-7|TRBV19|once|.
TGTGCAAGTAGTTCTGGGGGACACGGGTCCTACGAGCAGTACTTC
CASSSGGHGSYEQYF
>14|TRBJ1-2|TRBV6-5|once|TRBD1
TGTGCCAGCAGTTCCCTACAGGGGAAGCGCGGCTACACCTTC
CASSSLQGKRGYTF
>14|TRBJ2-6|TRBV28|.|.
TGTGCCAGCAGGTCCCCTTCTGGGGCCAACGTCCTGACTTTC
CASRSPSGANVLTF
>16|TRBJ2-7|TRBV28|.|TRBD2
TGTGCCAGCAGTCCGGCCCCACTAGCGGGTTCTGGCGAGCAGTACTTC
CASSPAPLAGSGEQYF
>14|TRBJ2-2|TRBV19|.|.
TGTGCCAGTAGTCAGGGCTTCCCGGCCGGGGAGCTGTTTTTT
CASSQGFPAGELFF
>21|TRBJ2-7|TRBV4-1|once|.
TGCGCCAGCAGCCTCCCGGGAAGGTTGCCCGGCCCGGGGGAAGCGCCCTACGAGCAGTACTTC
CASSLPGRLPGPGEAPYEQYF
>17|TRBJ1-1|TRBV27|.|TRBD1
TGTGCCAGCAGTTCGAGGACAGGGGGCCTGCTGAACACTGAAGCTTTCTTT
CASSSRTGGLLNTEAFF
>15|TRBJ1-2|TRBV2|once|TRBD1
TGTGCCAGCAGGAACGCCAGGGGGCGGATCGGTGGCTACACCTTC
CASRNARGRIGGYTF
>14|TRBJ1-4|TRBV9|.|.
TGTGCCAGCAGCGGAGCAGGGGTTAATGAAAAACTGTTTTTT
CASSGAGVNEKLFF
>17|TRBJ1-1|TRBV19|.|TRBD1
TGTGCCAGTTACGGACAGGTTGGGGTTGGTGGGAACACTGAAGCTTTCTTT
CASYGQVGVGGNTEAFF
>15|TRBJ2-2|TRBV2|.|TRBD1
TGTGCCAGCAGGGGGACAGGGGGTAGCACCGGGGAGCTGTTTTTT
CASRGTGGSTGELFF
>11|TRBJ2-7|TRBV6-5|.|.
TGTGCCAGCAGTTCCGGGACAGAGCAGTACTTC
CASSSGTEQYF